The 8 T cell receptor beta chains below come from one sample, sequenced in a study of T-cell memory formation after mild COVID-19. TCRdb re-analysed the 5' RACE reads in MiXCR, keeping a single row per CDR3 protein. The table has roughly 150,000 distinct CDR3 sequences, roughly 13% seen once. Specimen: PBMCs or a T cell subset sorted from them (not recorded which). All receptors derive from a man in his late teens or twenties who had mild COVID-19 (a few samples of this study predate the infection). Cell type and time point are not known.

This clonotype was observed a few times. This chain links TRBV7-3 with TRBJ2-3; tentatively, D is TRBD1 (6 bases). V lost 3 bases and J lost 4, with 14 bases in between. Germline V gives CDR1 SGHTA, CDR2 FQGTGA. The length of the CDR3 is 15 residues. CDR3 sequence reads: CASSFDRSVADTQYF. The CDR3 nucleotides are TGTGCCAGCAGCTTCGACAGGAGTGTCGCAGATACGCAGTATTTT. Looking up the rest from reference TRBV7-3 and TRBJ2-3 gives the full variable domain: GAGVSQTPSNKVTEKGKYVELRCDPISGHTALYWYRQSLGQGPEFLIYFQGTGAADDSGLPNDRFFAVRPEGSVSTLKIQRTERGDSAVYLCASSFDRSVADTQYFGPGTRLTVL.

The chain carries TRBV7-9 and TRBJ2-7; D could derive from TRBD1 or TRBD2 (5 bases each). Germline CDR1 is SEHNR and CDR2 is FQNEAQ (reference sequence). V lost 2 bases and J 4 bases, leaving 12 bases between the germline ends. The CDR3 totals 14 residues. CDR3 coding DNA: TGTGCCAGCAGCTTATGGGACCTCTCGTACGAGCAGTACTTC. This gives the protein CASSLWDLSYEQYF.

Ten or more counts support this clonotype. The chain couples TRBV24-1 to TRBJ2-3; 8 bases fit TRBD1. The CDR3 has 15 residues. V lost 2 bases, J lost 2 bases, and 2 bases stayed unmatched. The germline V gene encodes CDR1 KGHDR and CDR2 SFDVKD. The CDR3 is CATSDSQGATDTQYF. CDR3 nucleotides: TGTGCCACCAGTGATTCGCAGGGGGCCACAGATACGCAGTATTTT.

The chain combines TRBV18 with TRBJ2-5; D call uncertain. Germline CDR1 KGHSH, CDR2 LQKENI. V lost 2 bases to trimming and J lost 5 bases, with 6 bases between them. The CDR3 consists of 12 residues. CDR3 sequence: CASSPIAETQYF. CDR3 bases: TGTGCCAGCTCACCAATCGCGGAGACCCAGTACTTC.

The rearrangement links TRBV6-2 or TRBV6-3 to TRBJ1-6; D might be TRBD1 (5 bases). This CDR3 is 16 amino acids long. Trimming pared 5 bases from V and 4 bases from J, leaving 15 bases between. Germline CDR1 MNHEY, CDR2 SVGEGT. The CDR3 reads CASSPRAGRYNSPLHF. The DNA for the CDR3 is TGTGCCAGCAGTCCCCGAGCAGGGCGATATAATTCACCCCTCCACTTT.

This clonotype appeared a few times. The chain couples TRBV20-1 to TRBJ2-5; the D gene is possibly TRBD1 (6 bases). Trimming cost V 0 bases and J 5 bases, with 13 bases left between them. Germline V CDR1 and CDR2: DFQATT, SNEGSKA (reference sequence). There are 14 residues in the CDR3. This CDR3 is CSARDAPRGETQYF. CDR3 nucleotide sequence: TGCAGTGCTAGAGACGCCCCTAGGGGGGAGACCCAGTACTTC.

This clonotype was detected only a few times. The chain uses TRBV7-3 and TRBJ1-6; no reliable D call. The V and J ends lost 1 base and 10 bases respectively, with 8 bases between them. From germline, CDR1 is SGHTA and CDR2 FQGTGA. CDR3 length: 13 amino acids. CDR3 loop: CASSLMSDSPLHF. The CDR3 DNA reads as TGTGCCAGCAGCTTAATGTCAGACTCACCCCTCCACTTT. The whole variable domain, remainder taken from reference TRBV7-3 and TRBJ1-6, is GAGVSQTPSNKVTEKGKYVELRCDPISGHTALYWYRQSLGQGPEFLIYFQGTGAADDSGLPNDRFFAVRPEGSVSTLKIQRTERGDSAVYLCASSLMSDSPLHFGNGTRLTVT.

The rearrangement joins TRBV5-4 to TRBJ2-2; 8 positions match TRBD1. Germline CDR1 reads SGHNT; CDR2 reads YYREEE (reference sequence). There are 15 residues in the CDR3. J gave up 7 bases and V 3 bases, and 8 bases lay outside the gene matches. The CDR3 DNA follows: TGTGCCAGCAGCTCGACAGGGGTACAGGGCGGGGAGCTGTTTTTT. The encoded protein is CASSSTGVQGGELFF.